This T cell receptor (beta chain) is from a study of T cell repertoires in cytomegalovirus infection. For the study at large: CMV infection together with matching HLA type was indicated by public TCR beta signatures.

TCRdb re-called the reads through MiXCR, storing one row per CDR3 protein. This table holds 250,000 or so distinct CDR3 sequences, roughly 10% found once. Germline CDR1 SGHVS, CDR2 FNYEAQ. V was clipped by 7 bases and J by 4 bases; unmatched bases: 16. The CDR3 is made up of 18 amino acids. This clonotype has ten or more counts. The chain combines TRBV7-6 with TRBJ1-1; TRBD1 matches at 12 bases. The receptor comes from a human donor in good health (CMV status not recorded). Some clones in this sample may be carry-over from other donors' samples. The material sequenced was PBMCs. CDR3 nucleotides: TGTGCCAGCAATTTCCCCCCCGGGACAGGGGGCGCGGGCACTGAAGCTTTCTTT. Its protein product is CASNFPPGTGGAGTEAFF.